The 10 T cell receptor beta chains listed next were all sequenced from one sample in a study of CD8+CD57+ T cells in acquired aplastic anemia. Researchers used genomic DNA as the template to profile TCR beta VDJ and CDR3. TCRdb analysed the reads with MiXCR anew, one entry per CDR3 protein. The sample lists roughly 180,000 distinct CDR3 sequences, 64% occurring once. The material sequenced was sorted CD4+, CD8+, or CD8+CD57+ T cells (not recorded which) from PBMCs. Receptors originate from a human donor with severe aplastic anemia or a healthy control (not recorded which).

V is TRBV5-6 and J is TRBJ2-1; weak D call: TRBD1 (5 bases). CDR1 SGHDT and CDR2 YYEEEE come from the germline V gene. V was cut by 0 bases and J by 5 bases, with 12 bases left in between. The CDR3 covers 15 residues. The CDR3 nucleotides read TGTGCCAGCAGCTTGGGGGGTTTAGGGGACAATGAGCAGTTCTTC. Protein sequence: CASSLGGLGDNEQFF. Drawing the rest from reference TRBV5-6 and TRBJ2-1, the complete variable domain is DAGVTQSPTHLIKTRGQQVTLRCSPKSGHDTVSWYQQALGQGPQFIFQYYEEEERQRGNFPDRFSGHQFPNYSSELNVNALLLGDSALYLCASSLGGLGDNEQFFGPGTRLTVL.

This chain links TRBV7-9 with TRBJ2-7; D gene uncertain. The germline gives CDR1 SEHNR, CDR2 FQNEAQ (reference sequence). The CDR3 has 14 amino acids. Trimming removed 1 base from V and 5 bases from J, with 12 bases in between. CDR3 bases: TGTGCCAGCAGCTTAGGGTCCCTAGGCCACGAGCAGTACTTC. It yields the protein CASSLGSLGHEQYF. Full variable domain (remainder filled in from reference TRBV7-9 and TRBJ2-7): DTGVSQNPRHKITKRGQNVTFRCDPISEHNRLYWYRQTLGQGPEFLTYFQNEAQLEKSRLLSDRFSAERPKGSFSTLEIQRTEQGDSAMYLCASSLGSLGHEQYFGPGTRLTVT.

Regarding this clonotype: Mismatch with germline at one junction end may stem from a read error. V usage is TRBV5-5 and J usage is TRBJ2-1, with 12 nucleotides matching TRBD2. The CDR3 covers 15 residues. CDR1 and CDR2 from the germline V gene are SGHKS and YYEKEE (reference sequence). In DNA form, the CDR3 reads TGCGCCAGCAGCTGGACTAGCGGGGAACACAATGAGCAGTTCTTC. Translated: CASSWTSGEHNEQFF.

This CDR3 reads CASSSGTSEWNEQFF. CDR3 bases: TGTGCCAGCAGCTCAGGGACTAGCGAATGGAATGAGCAGTTCTTC. The chain carries TRBV7-6 and TRBJ2-1, with 10 bases lining up with TRBD2. Germline CDR1 SGHVS, CDR2 FNYEAQ. Trimming cost V 4 bases and J 7 bases; bases outside gene matches: 7. The CDR3 loop spans 15 amino acids. The whole variable domain, filled in from reference TRBV7-6 and TRBJ2-1, reads GAGVSQSPRYKVTKRGQDVALRCDPISGHVSLYWYRQALGQGPEFLTYFNYEAQQDKSGLPNDRFSAERPEGSISTLTIQRTEQRDSAMYRCASSSGTSEWNEQFFGPGTRLTVL.

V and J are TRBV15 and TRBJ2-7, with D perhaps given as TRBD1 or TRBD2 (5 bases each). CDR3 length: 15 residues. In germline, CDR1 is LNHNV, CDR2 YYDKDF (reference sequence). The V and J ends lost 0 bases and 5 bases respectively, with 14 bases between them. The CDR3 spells CATSREGRDVDEQYF. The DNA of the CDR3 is TGTGCCACCAGCAGAGAGGGTAGGGACGTCGACGAGCAGTACTTC.

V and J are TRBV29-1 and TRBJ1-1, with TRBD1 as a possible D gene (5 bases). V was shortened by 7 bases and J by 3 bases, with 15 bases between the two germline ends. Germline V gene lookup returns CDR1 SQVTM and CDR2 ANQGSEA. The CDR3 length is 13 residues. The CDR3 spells CSASGTDYTEAFF. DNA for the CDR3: TGCAGCGCCTCTGGGACGGATTACACTGAAGCTTTCTTT. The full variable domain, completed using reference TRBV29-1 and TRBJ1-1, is SAVISQKPSRDICQRGTSLTIQCQVDSQVTMMFWYRQQPGQSLTLIATANQGSEATYESGFVIDKFPISRPNLTFSTLTVSNMSPEDSSIYLCSASGTDYTEAFFGQGTRLTVV.

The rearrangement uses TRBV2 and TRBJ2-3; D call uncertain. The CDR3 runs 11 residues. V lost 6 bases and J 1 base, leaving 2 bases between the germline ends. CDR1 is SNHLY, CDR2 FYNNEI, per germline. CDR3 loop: CASRRTDTQYF. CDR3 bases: TGTGCCAGCAGACGCACAGATACGCAGTATTTT.

The CDR3 nucleotides are TGTGCCTCTTCGGTCCTGAGGGGAACCAATGAGCAGTTCTTC. This gives the protein CASSVLRGTNEQFF. This chain joins TRBV19 and TRBJ2-7, with D perhaps given as TRBD1 or TRBD2 (5 bases each). Judging by the DNA end, TRBJ2-1 fits better; the J call may be wrong. The germline V gene has CDR1 LNHDA and CDR2 SQIVND (reference sequence). The CDR3 is 14 residues long.

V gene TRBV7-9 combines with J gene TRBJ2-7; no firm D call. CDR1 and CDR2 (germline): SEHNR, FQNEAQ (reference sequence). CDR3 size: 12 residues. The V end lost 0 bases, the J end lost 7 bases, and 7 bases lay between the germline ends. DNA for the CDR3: TGTGCCAGCAGCTTAGCAATCGGAGAGCAGTACTTC. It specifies CASSLAIGEQYF. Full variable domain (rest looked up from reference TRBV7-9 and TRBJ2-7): DTGVSQNPRHKITKRGQNVTFRCDPISEHNRLYWYRQTLGQGPEFLTYFQNEAQLEKSRLLSDRFSAERPKGSFSTLEIQRTEQGDSAMYLCASSLAIGEQYFGPGTRLTVT.

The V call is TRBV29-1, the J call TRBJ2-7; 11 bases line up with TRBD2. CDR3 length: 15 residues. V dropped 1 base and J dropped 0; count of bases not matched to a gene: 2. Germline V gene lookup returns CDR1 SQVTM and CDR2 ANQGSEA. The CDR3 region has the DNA TGCAGCGTTGAAGGACTAGCGGGGAGCTCCTACGAGCAGTACTTC. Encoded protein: CSVEGLAGSSYEQYF.